This T cell receptor (beta chain) comes out of a study of regulatory T cells in long-lasting Graves disease. Arm-PCR of CDR3 regions and iRepertoire HTBI primers were used to build TCR beta libraries. Using its own MiXCR run on the multiplex PCR reads, TCRdb lists one record per CDR3 protein. The repertoire holds about 470,000 distinct CDR3 sequences, with less than 25% as singletons. Trimming removed 5 bases from V and 2 bases from J, with 15 bases in between. Germline values: CDR1 MNHNS, CDR2 SASEGT. The CDR3 extends over 15 amino acids. This clonotype was seen a handful of times. The time point is: persistent/refractory GD, antithyroid drugs over 5 years with positive TRAb. RNA extracted from PBMCs served as the sequencing template.

The rearrangement joins TRBV6-1 to TRBJ2-5, with TRBD2 as a possible D gene (6 bases). Sequenced material: peripheral blood mononuclear cells (PBMCs), taken when the disease was refractory, from a patient treated with antithyroid drugs. This receptor was taken from a female donor with Graves disease. CDR3 DNA: TGTGCCAGCAGTCAAACCTCGGGACTGCAAGAGACCCAGTACTTC. Its protein is CASSQTSGLQETQYF.